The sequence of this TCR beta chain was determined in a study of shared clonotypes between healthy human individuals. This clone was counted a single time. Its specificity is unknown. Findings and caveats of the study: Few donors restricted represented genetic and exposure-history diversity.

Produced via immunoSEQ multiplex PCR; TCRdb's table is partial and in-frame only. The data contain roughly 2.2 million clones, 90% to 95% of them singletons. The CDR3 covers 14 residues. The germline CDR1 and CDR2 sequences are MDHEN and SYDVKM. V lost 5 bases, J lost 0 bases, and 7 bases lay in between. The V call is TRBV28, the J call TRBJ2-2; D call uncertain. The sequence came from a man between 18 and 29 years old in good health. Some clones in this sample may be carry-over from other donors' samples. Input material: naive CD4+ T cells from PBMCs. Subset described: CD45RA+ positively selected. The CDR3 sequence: CASSAGSNTGELFF. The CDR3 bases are TGTGCCAGCAGTGCCGGATCGAACACCGGGGAGCTGTTTTTT.